The rows below give T cell receptor beta chains drawn from one sample of a study of CD8 T cells in Susac syndrome. Each CDR3 protein is one row after TCRdb ran MiXCR on the immunoSEQ multiplex PCR reads. The sample records 150,000 to 200,000 distinct CDR3 sequences, roughly 93% being singletons. Sequencing was performed on CD4+ T cells from PBMCs. All receptors derive from a human donor in good health. Both conserved end residues are part of each CDR3. The order of the fields is CDR3 length, V gene, CDR3 protein.

length: 13
V: TRBV29-1
CDR3: CSVESSGGDTQYF

length: 15
V: TRBV19
CDR3: CASSIDLPKNTEAFF

length: 13
V: TRBV29-1
CDR3: CSMTGQGTYEQYF

length: 13
V: TRBV29-1
CDR3: CSVLDRAKNIQYF

length: 14
V: TRBV3-1
CDR3: CASSYGGAGNTIYF

length: 12
V: TRBV12-3/TRBV12-4
CDR3: CASRYGNQPQHF

length: 15
V: TRBV12-3/TRBV12-4
CDR3: CASSLGTSGGYEQYF

length: 15
V: TRBV7-9
CDR3: CASSWLAGDTGELFF

length: 14
V: TRBV7-9
CDR3: CASSFQGLRTEQYF

length: 12
V: TRBV12-3/TRBV12-4
CDR3: CASSSQIFTQYF

length: 13
V: TRBV27
CDR3: CASSFDRNTEAFF

length: 13
V: TRBV6-6
CDR3: CASRGESGNTIYF

length: 14
V: TRBV19
CDR3: CASTPGRENTEAFF

length: 14
V: TRBV9
CDR3: CASSARDSGNTIYF

length: 15
V: TRBV6-1
CDR3: CASSFVGGDLETQYF

length: 15
V: TRBV3-1
CDR3: CASSQRTGSRGKLFF